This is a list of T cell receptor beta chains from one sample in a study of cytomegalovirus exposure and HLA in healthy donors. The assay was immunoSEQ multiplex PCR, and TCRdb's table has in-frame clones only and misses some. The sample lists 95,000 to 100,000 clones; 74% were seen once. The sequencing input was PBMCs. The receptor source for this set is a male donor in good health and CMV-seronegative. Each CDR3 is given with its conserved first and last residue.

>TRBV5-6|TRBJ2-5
CASSHMTSGDGQETQYF
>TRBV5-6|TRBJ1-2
CASSFYSGDYGYTF
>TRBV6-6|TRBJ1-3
CANSYSPASSGNTIYF
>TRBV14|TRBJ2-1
CASSQWGGRGSYNEQFF
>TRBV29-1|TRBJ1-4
CGGGDGANEKLFF
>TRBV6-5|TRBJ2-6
CASSYSDRAGANVLTF
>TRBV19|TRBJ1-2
CASTGQALYGYTF
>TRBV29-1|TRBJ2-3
CSGWGGSSGSGDTQYF
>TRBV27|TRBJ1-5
CASRGQGFPNQPQHF
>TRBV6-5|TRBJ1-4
CASSSGTTGIREKLFF
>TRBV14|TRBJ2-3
CASSQDRGWQYF
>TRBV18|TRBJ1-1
CASREDRGSTEAFF
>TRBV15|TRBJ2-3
CATSRPNPRADTQYF
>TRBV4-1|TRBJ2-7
CASSQGLADLSYEQYF
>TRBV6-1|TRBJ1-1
CASGGQLGAFF
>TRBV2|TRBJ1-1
CASSGQMNTEAFF
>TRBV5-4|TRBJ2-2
CASSDWGGVPGELFF
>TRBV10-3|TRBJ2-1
CAISRGLAGVREQFF
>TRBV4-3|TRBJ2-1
CASSQGSGGSGRSYNEQFF
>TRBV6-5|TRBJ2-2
CASEVANTGELFF
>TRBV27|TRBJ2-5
CASSSIGTPQYF
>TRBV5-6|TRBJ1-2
CASSEGDSYRYGYTF
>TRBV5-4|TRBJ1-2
CASSSKTAGFGGYTF
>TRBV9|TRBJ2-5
CASSVAGGPIQETQYF
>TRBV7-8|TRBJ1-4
CASSFRGTNEKLFF
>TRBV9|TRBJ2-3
CASSVELRYGSDTQYF
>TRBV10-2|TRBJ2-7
CASWGDRDRKISYEQYF
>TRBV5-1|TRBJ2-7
CASSFGDYEQYF
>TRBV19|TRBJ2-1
CASSNPAGTYNEQFF
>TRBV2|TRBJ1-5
CASSFWGEGGNQPQHF
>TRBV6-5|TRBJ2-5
CASGPGLAGVETQYF
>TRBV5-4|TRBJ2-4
CASSLINRGIQYF
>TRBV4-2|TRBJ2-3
CASSHQSPDTQYF
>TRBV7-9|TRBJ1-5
CASSLGGTGGGNQPQHF
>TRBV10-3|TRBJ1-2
CAISDSGIDYGYTF
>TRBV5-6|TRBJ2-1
CASSFSPDEQFF
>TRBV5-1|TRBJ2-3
CASSLVLAVTDTQYF
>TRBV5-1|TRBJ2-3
CASSLGGYAGPTDTQYF
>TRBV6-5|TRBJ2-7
CASSYSIGAWEQYF
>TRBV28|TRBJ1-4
CASSLTGTGTNEKLFF
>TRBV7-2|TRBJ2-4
CASSLSAVILAKNIQYF
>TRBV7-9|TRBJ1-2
CVAATSSYGYTF
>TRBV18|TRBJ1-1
CASSPRLGHMNTEAFF
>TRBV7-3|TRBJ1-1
CASRGQGRTEAFF
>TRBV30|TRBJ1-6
CAWRQSSYNSPLHF
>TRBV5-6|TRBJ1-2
CASSLMGSYGYTF
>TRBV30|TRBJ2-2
CAWSVRRGTSRGTSTGELFF